This T cell receptor beta chain was obtained from a study of blood T cell repertoires in COVID-19. Study-level background: The United States, Italy and Spain supplied acute and convalescent COVID-19 samples.

V was clipped by 10 bases and J by 5 bases, with 19 bases between them. The CDR3 sequence is 14 residues long. The germline CDR1 and CDR2 sequences are MDHEN and SYDVKM. This table comes from immunoSEQ multiplex PCR, and its TCRdb copy is limited to in-frame clones, with some not included. The sample lists under 500,000 clones; around nine tenths were seen once. Material for sequencing was peripheral blood. The chain has TRBV28 and TRBJ2-3; TRBD2 is a possible D gene (7 bases). This clonotype was sampled from a woman aged 25 to 39 with acute or convalescent COVID-19. CDR3 loop: CATSSGGPIDTQYF. CDR3 coding DNA: TGTGCCACCTCTTCCGGGGGGCCTATAGATACGCAGTATTTT.